This TCR beta chain was observed in a study of cytomegalovirus exposure and HLA in healthy donors. After removal of 2 bases from V and 5 bases from J, the junction contained 12 bases not matched to a gene. The CDR3 length is 16 residues. Germline V gene sequence: CDR1 SGDLS, CDR2 YYNGEE. With 60 Vbeta and 13 Jbeta primers, the PCR was carried out. Using immunoSEQ multiplex PCR, the repertoire was profiled, and TCRdb retains in-frame clones only, with some absent. The table includes 78,000 or so clones, roughly 80% detected once. This chain uses TRBV9 with TRBJ1-1; 7 bases line up with TRBD1. This receptor was identified in a woman aged 45-65 years in good health and CMV-seronegative. The sample comprised PBMCs. DNA of the CDR3: TGTGCCAGCAGCGTCCCAGCGACAGGGAAAGGGACTGAAGCTTTCTTT. Its protein product is CASSVPATGKGTEAFF.